One sample yielded the 26 T cell receptor beta chains listed below, sequenced in a study of Graves' ophthalmopathy and Graves' hyperthyroidism. Amplification targeted the TCR beta CDR3 regions, with RNA transcripts as the source material. HTBI primers were used in a first-round RT-PCR, which preceded a second-round multiplex PCR. MiXCR was run by TCRdb on the multiplex PCR reads, yielding one entry per CDR3 protein. The profile shows almost 750,000 distinct CDR3 sequences, 40% of them singletons. Sequencing was carried out using peripheral blood. The receptors originated from an adult man with Graves' ophthalmopathy.

This clonotype showed up many times. This chain connects TRBV7-8 to TRBJ2-7; 9 bases align to TRBD1. J gave up 5 bases and V 8 bases, and 13 bases lay outside the gene matches. The length of the CDR3 is 15 residues. CDR1 and CDR2 from the germline V gene are SGHVS and FQNEAQ. CDR3 protein: CASGTPGQGPHEQYF. CDR3 bases: TGTGCCAGCGGCACTCCGGGACAGGGACCCCACGAGCAGTACTTC.

The rearrangement joins TRBV25-1 to TRBJ1-4; D remains ambiguous. This CDR3 comprises 13 residues. The V and J ends lost 5 bases and 5 bases respectively, with 9 bases between them. Germline values: CDR1 MGHDK, CDR2 SYGVNS. CDR3 loop: CASSLFRNEKLFF. The CDR3 nucleotides are TGTGCCAGCAGTTTATTTCGAAATGAAAAACTGTTTTTT.

This clonotype turned up a few times. The genes are TRBV12-3 or TRBV12-4 and TRBJ2-2; no clear D. V was cut by 6 bases and J by 8 bases, with 7 bases left in between. The CDR3 has 11 amino acids. For the CDR3, the DNA is TGTGCCAGCAGCGCCAGGGGGGAGCTGTTTTTT. This translates into CASSARGELFF.

This clonotype occurred many times. This rearrangement joins TRBV29-1 to TRBJ2-7; possible D gene TRBD2, 6 bases. This CDR3 spans 12 amino acids. The V and J ends lost 6 bases and 2 bases respectively, with 11 bases between them. From germline, CDR1 is SQVTM and CDR2 ANQGSEA. The CDR3 reads CSVKGGAYEQYF. In DNA form, the CDR3 reads TGCAGCGTCAAAGGAGGGGCCTACGAGCAGTACTTC.

This clonotype was picked up many times. V is TRBV25-1 and J is TRBJ1-4; TRBD1 matches at 7 bases. V shed 7 bases and J 4 bases; nucleotides not matched to a gene: 9. The CDR3 sequence is 15 residues long. Germline V gene data show CDR1 as MGHDK and CDR2 as SYGVNS. In nucleotides, the CDR3 is TGTGCCAGCACTCCCGGACAGGTTTATAATGAAAAACTGTTTTTT. Amino acid sequence: CASTPGQVYNEKLFF.

Concerning this clonotype itself: At one end, the junction sequence differs from germline, possibly due to a read error. This chain links TRBV10-1 with TRBJ1-2, with a weak D call TRBD1 (6 bases). CDR3 length: 12 residues. Germline loops: CDR1 WNHNN, CDR2 SYGVQD (reference sequence). DNA of the CDR3: TGTGCCAGCAGTTCCACAGGGCGTGGCTACACCTTC. As protein: CASSSTGRGYTF.

The V call is TRBV4-2, the J call TRBJ1-3; 7 bases align to TRBD1. The germline gives CDR1 LGHNA, CDR2 YNFKEQ. V gave up 0 bases and J gave up 0 bases; unmatched junction bases: 5. This CDR3 has 17 amino acids. Here the CDR3 reads CASSQDGGQISGNTIYF. As DNA, the CDR3 is TGTGCCAGCAGCCAAGATGGGGGACAGATCTCTGGAAACACCATATATTTT.

This clonotype has at least ten counts. The V and J genes are TRBV20-1 and TRBJ1-1; D is perhaps TRBD1 (5 bases). With 1 base removed from V and 1 base from J, the gap between germline ends came to 7 bases. The CDR3 is 13 amino acids. Looked up from germline, CDR1 is DFQATT and CDR2 is SNEGSKA (reference sequence). CDR3 bases: TGCAGTGCTAGAGCGGGGGGGAACACTGAAGCTTTCTTT. Translating it yields CSARAGGNTEAFF.

This sequence joins TRBV20-1 and TRBJ2-5, with 10 bases matching TRBD2. Unmatched junction bases numbered 8, after V lost 6 bases and J lost 7 bases. Per the germline V gene, CDR1 is DFQATT and CDR2 is SNEGSKA (reference sequence). This CDR3 has 13 residues. CDR3 nucleotides: TGCAGTGCCCCGGGGCGGACTAGCGGGACCCAGTACTTC. Translated: CSAPGRTSGTQYF.

This clonotype has more than one count but fewer than ten. The chain links TRBV20-1 to TRBJ1-5, with D perhaps matching TRBD1 (5 bases). Trimming stripped 0 bases from V and 0 bases from J, with 12 bases between. The CDR3 covers 16 residues. The V gene's germline CDR1 is DFQATT and CDR2 SNEGSKA (reference sequence). The CDR3 here is CSARDRRGRSNQPQHF. The CDR3 nucleotides read TGCAGTGCTAGAGATCGGAGGGGACGTAGCAATCAGCCCCAGCATTTT.

Concerning this clonotype: This may arise from a read error, as a much more abundant clone is one base away. V and J are TRBV11-1 and TRBJ1-2; 10 bases line up with TRBD1. The CDR3 has 16 amino acids. The germline V gene encodes CDR1 SGHAT and CDR2 FQDESV (reference sequence). CDR3 region: CANSLPSDRGFYGYTF. The DNA for the CDR3 is TGTGCCAACAGCCTCCCTTCGGACAGGGGGTTCTATGGCTACACCTTC. Supplemented by reference TRBV11-1 and TRBJ1-2, the full variable domain reads EAEVAQSPRYKITEKSQAVAFWCDPISGHATLYWYRQILGQGPELLVQFQDESVVDDSQLPKDRFSAERLKGVDSTLKIQPAELGDSAMYLCANSLPSDRGFYGYTFGSGTRLTVV.

The CDR3 protein is CASSMQQSFTGELFF. The DNA of the CDR3 is TGCGCCAGCAGTATGCAACAGTCATTCACCGGGGAGCTGTTTTTT. V gene TRBV10-1 combines with J gene TRBJ2-2, with unresolved D. The germline V gene encodes CDR1 WNHNN and CDR2 SYGVQD (reference sequence). Trimming stripped 5 bases from V and 4 bases from J, with 14 bases between. The CDR3 loop spans 15 amino acids.

This clonotype was seen repeatedly, ten times or more. The chain recombines TRBV10-1 with TRBJ1-5; D gene ambiguous. Germline CDR1 and CDR2: WNHNN and SYGVQD (reference sequence). Deletions cut 2 bases from V and 6 bases from J, with 20 bases between. This CDR3 contains 17 residues. The CDR3 DNA sequence: TGCGCCAGCAGTGAGACCCACCGGTTATTTTTTGGTCAGCCCCAGCATTTT. This codes for CASSETHRLFFGQPQHF.

This clonotype has only a few counts. V gene TRBV5-1 combines with J gene TRBJ1-1, with TRBD1 matching 8 bases. This CDR3 is built from 15 residues. The J segment lost 6 bases and the V segment lost 2 bases, leaving 9 bases of the junction unmatched. The germline gives CDR1 SGHRS, CDR2 YFSETQ. CDR3 bases: TGCGCCAGCAGCTTTTTCCCACAGGGGGACGCTGAAGCTTTCTTT. Protein sequence: CASSFFPQGDAEAFF.

This chain joins TRBV7-9 and TRBJ2-2; D is perhaps TRBD1 (6 bases). Trimming took 2 bases from V and 1 from J, leaving 14 bases between them. Germline V gives CDR1 SEHNR, CDR2 FQNEAQ (reference sequence). This CDR3 has 17 residues. The CDR3 sequence: CASSLTYRAGNTGELFF. For the CDR3, the DNA is TGTGCCAGCAGCTTAACGTACAGGGCGGGGAACACCGGGGAGCTGTTTTTT.

In its sample, this clonotype was seen a few times. The chain links TRBV7-9 to TRBJ2-2; TRBD1 aligns across 8 bases. Per germline, CDR1 SEHNR and CDR2 FQNEAQ (reference sequence). V gave up 4 bases and J gave up 6 bases; unmatched junction bases: 10. This CDR3 contains 16 residues. CDR3 DNA sequence: TGTGCCAGCAGCTCCCGAGGAGGACAGGGACCCGGGGAGCTGTTTTTT. This sequence encodes CASSSRGGQGPGELFF.

This clonotype was found many times. The DNA of the CDR3 is TGCGCCAGCAGCACGGGACAGGGGGGGAAGACCCAGTACTTC. This translates into CASSTGQGGKTQYF. V is TRBV5-1 and J is TRBJ2-5, with 11 bases fitting TRBD1. In germline, CDR1 is SGHRS, CDR2 YFSETQ. This CDR3 spans 14 amino acids. V lost 4 bases, J lost 6 bases, and 5 bases stayed unmatched.

In regard to this clonotype: Germline and junction disagree at one end, which may indicate a read error. The chain recombines TRBV2 with TRBJ2-7; 9 bases fit TRBD2. CDR1 SNHLY and CDR2 FYNNEI come from the germline V gene. The CDR3 has 16 amino acids. The CDR3 region is CAISDSGGETYNEQYF. CDR3 in DNA: TGTGCCATCAGTGATAGCGGGGGTGAAACCTACAATGAGCAGTACTTC.

V is TRBV20-1 and J is TRBJ2-7; 8 bases line up with TRBD1. The CDR3 contains 14 residues. Trimming cost V 2 bases and J 2 bases; bases outside gene matches: 5. Germline assignment: CDR1 DFQATT and CDR2 SNEGSKA (reference sequence). The CDR3 bases are TGCAGTGCTAGACCACACAGGGGGACCTACGAGCAGTACTTC. Its protein is CSARPHRGTYEQYF.

The V and J genes are TRBV25-1 and TRBJ1-4; D gene unclear. This CDR3 region has 14 residues. The germline CDR1 and CDR2 sequences are MGHDK and SYGVNS. V was trimmed by 3 bases and J by 8 bases, leaving 13 bases between them. CDR3 DNA: TGTGCCAGCAGTGATAGTGCCGGTGGAGAAAAACTGTTTTTT. Translated, it gives CASSDSAGGEKLFF.

This clonotype was seen only a few times. This sequence joins TRBV7-9 and TRBJ2-5; the D gene is possibly TRBD2 (5 bases). This CDR3 has 16 residues. The V gene's germline CDR1 is SEHNR and CDR2 FQNEAQ (reference sequence). The V and J ends lost 5 bases and 1 base respectively, with 17 bases between them. Written as DNA, the CDR3 is TGTGCCAGCAGCGGATCGGGATTCCAACTCCAAGAGACCCAGTACTTC. Translating gives CASSGSGFQLQETQYF.

In regard to this clonotype: At one boundary the junction diverges from the germline segment, which might be a read error. V gene TRBV29-1 combines with J gene TRBJ2-5, with 12 bases matching TRBD2. Per germline, CDR1 SQVTM and CDR2 ANQGSEA. The CDR3 extends over 15 amino acids. The CDR3 here is CSTLLAGGLQEIQYF. The CDR3 DNA reads as TGCAGCACCCTACTAGCGGGAGGCCTCCAAGAGATCCAGTACTTC. The variable domain in full, completed from reference TRBV29-1 and TRBJ2-5, reads SAVISQKPSRDICQRGTSLTIQCQVDSQVTMMFWYRQQPGQSLTLIATANQGSEATYESGFVIDKFPISRPNLTFSTLTVSNMSPEDSSIYLCSTLLAGGLQEIQYFGPGTRLLVL.

There are a few counts of this clonotype. This chain uses TRBV15 with TRBJ2-7; D is perhaps TRBD1 (6 bases). The ends were cut back, 1 base at V and 3 bases at J, with 10 bases in the middle. This CDR3 spans 14 amino acids. CDR1 LNHNV and CDR2 YYDKDF come from the germline V gene (reference sequence). This chain's CDR3 is CATSRGTAHYEQYF. The CDR3 bases are TGTGCCACCAGCAGAGGGACAGCCCACTACGAGCAGTACTTC.

This clonotype was recorded at least ten times. The chain recombines TRBV2 with TRBJ1-5; 7 nucleotides agree with TRBD1. Trimming at V came to 4 bases and at J to 6 bases, leaving 6 bases not matched to a gene. Germline V lookup: CDR1 SNHLY, CDR2 FYNNEI. The CDR3 consists of 14 residues. For the CDR3, the DNA is TGTGCCAGCAGTGGGGGACAGACGATTCAGCCCCAGCATTTT. It is translated as CASSGGQTIQPQHF.

Comment on this clonotype: The conserved final phenylalanine or tryptophan is absent from the CDR3, which likely points to a read error. No DNA is shown, since the ends of the CDR3 on it are uncertain; the CDR3 is the one TCRdb lists. This chain uses TRBV7-2 with TRBJ2-7; TRBD2, the table's D call, lacks a check against the DNA. Both ends counted, the CDR3 spans 9 residues. Germline V gene data show CDR1 as SGHTA and CDR2 as FQGNSA. The CDR3 here is CASSLAGGR.

This clonotype occurred a few times. This sequence joins TRBV25-1 and TRBJ2-7; D possibly corresponds to TRBD1 (7 bases). Trimming stripped 6 bases from V and 6 bases from J, with 21 bases between. Germline V gene data show CDR1 as MGHDK and CDR2 as SYGVNS. The length of the CDR3 is 15 residues. The CDR3 here is CASRPTTGAGGEQYF. CDR3 DNA sequence: TGTGCCAGCAGACCAACAACAGGGGCCGGGGGCGAGCAGTACTTC.